Below are 5 T cell receptor beta chains sequenced from a single sample in a study of cytomegalovirus exposure and HLA in healthy donors. Both 60 Vbeta primers and 13 Jbeta primers went into the PCR. Data came from immunoSEQ multiplex PCR; TCRdb stores just in-frame clones and leaves some out. The repertoire has about 120,000 clones, roughly 82% of them found once; the top ten carry 10% to 11%. Sequenced sample: PBMCs. Receptor source: a man in his forties or fifties in good health and CMV-seropositive.

This clone appeared a single time. The V and J genes are TRBV29-1 and TRBJ1-2, with D unclear. V lost 6 bases, J lost 8 bases, and 19 bases lay in between. Germline values: CDR1 SQVTM, CDR2 ANQGSEA. There are 13 residues in the CDR3. CDR3 in amino acids: CSVPRGEGWGYTF. The DNA for the CDR3 is TGCAGCGTCCCACGCGGGGAGGGATGGGGCTACACCTTC.

This chain joins TRBV7-9 and TRBJ2-5; 8 positions agree with TRBD1. The CDR3 is made up of 14 amino acids. Germline values: CDR1 SEHNR, CDR2 FQNEAQ (reference sequence). J gave up 2 bases and V 1 base, and 0 bases lay outside the gene matches. This CDR3 reads CASSLGTGQETQYF. The CDR3 DNA reads as TGTGCCAGCAGCTTAGGGACAGGGCAAGAGACCCAGTACTTC.

The chain is built from TRBV6-6 and TRBJ2-7; TRBD1 aligns across 10 bases. With 7 bases clipped from V and 9 bases from J, the junction kept 6 bases outside the gene matches. Germline CDR1 is MNHNY and CDR2 is SVGAGI (reference sequence). This CDR3 has 12 amino acids. The CDR3 DNA is TGTGCCAGCAACGACAGGGGGCGCGGGCAGTACTTC. Translating it yields CASNDRGRGQYF.

DNA for the CDR3: TGTGCCTGGAGTTCCGTCGCAGGGACCTACGAGCAGTACTTC. Its protein is CAWSSVAGTYEQYF. V and J are TRBV30 and TRBJ2-7; possible D gene TRBD1, 5 bases. The length of the CDR3 is 14 residues. V was trimmed by 2 bases and J by 2 bases, leaving 13 bases between them. CDR1 GTSNPN and CDR2 SVGIG come from the germline V gene (reference sequence).

The rearrangement joins TRBV21-1 to TRBJ1-1; TRBD1, as called in the table, went unchecked against the DNA. TRBV21-1 is a pseudogene locus. This CDR3 has 16 amino acids. The DNA for the CDR3 is TGTGCCAGCAGCAGAACAGGGGGCGCGAGGAACACTGAAGCTTTCTTT. This gives the protein CASSRTGGARNTEAFF.